Below are 2 T cell receptor beta chains sequenced from a single sample in a study of blood T cell repertoires in COVID-19. Measured with immunoSEQ multiplex PCR; TCRdb has only the in-frame clones, and not every one. The data contain 110,000 to 150,000 clones, approximately 84% of them seen just once; the ten biggest clones take up about 1.9%. The sample consisted of peripheral blood. The receptors here all came from a woman aged 55-75 years with acute or convalescent COVID-19.

V usage is TRBV7-9 and J usage is TRBJ2-5; 9 bases match TRBD1. The CDR3 loop spans 16 amino acids. Germline V CDR1 and CDR2: SEHNR, FQNEAQ (reference sequence). V trimming: 3 bases; J trimming: 5 bases; junction bases outside the gene matches: 10. CDR3 protein: CASSFRGQGGGETQYF. The DNA of the CDR3 is TGTGCCAGCAGCTTTAGGGGACAGGGAGGAGGGGAGACCCAGTACTTC.

V usage is TRBV24-1 and J usage is TRBJ2-1; 7 nucleotides align to TRBD2. The CDR3 is 17 amino acids. The germline V gene has CDR1 KGHDR and CDR2 SFDVKD. The junction had 15 bases not matched to a gene; V was cut back by 5 bases and J by 6 bases. For the CDR3, the DNA is TGTGCCACCAGTGCGGCGCGGGGGAGTTCCCCCGGCAATGAGCAGTTCTTC. This sequence encodes CATSAARGSSPGNEQFF.